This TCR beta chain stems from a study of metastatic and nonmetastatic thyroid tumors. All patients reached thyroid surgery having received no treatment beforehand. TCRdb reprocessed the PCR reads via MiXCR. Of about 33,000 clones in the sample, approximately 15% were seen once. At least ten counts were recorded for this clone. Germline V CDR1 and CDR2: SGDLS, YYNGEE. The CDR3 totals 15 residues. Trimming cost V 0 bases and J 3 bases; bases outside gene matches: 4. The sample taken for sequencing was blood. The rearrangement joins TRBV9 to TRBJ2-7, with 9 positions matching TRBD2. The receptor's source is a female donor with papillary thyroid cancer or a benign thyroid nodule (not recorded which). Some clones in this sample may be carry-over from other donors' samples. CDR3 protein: CASSVDLAGRYEQYF. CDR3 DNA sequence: TGTGCCAGCAGCGTAGATCTAGCGGGACGCTACGAGCAGTACTTC.